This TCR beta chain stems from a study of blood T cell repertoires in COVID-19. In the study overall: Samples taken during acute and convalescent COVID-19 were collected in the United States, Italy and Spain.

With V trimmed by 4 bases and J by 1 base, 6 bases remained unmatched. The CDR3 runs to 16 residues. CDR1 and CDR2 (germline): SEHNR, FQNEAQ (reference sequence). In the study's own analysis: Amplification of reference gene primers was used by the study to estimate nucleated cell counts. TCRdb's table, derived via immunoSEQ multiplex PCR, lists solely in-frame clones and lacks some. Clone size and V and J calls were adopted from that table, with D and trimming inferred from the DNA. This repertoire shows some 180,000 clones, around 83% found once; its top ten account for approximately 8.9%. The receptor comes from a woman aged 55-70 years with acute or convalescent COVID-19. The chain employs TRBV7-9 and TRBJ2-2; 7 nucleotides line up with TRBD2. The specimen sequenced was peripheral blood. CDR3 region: CASSSSGGGNTGELFF. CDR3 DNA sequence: TGTGCCAGCAGCTCCTCCGGCGGGGGGAACACCGGGGAGCTGTTTTTT.